What follows is one T cell receptor beta chain and its context. Authors' analysis steps: Amplification of reference gene primers provided the estimated nucleated cell counts. Clones were sequenced by immunoSEQ multiplex PCR, and TCRdb holds only the in-frame ones, with some missing. The V and J calls and clone size are taken from that table; D and trimming were inferred from the DNA. This sample has about 120,000 clones, with around 88% found just once. These data come from a study of blood T cell repertoires in COVID-19. On the study more broadly: Samples came from the United States, Italy and Spain, spanning acute and convalescent COVID-19. The cDNA or gDNA used as material had been derived from T cells, B-cell-depleted T cells, or PBMCs.

Material: peripheral blood. This TCR derives from a woman between 45 and 60 years old with active or convalescent COVID-19.

The CDR3 loop is CSVGPRDSAYYGYTF. CDR3 sequence (DNA): TGCAGCGTGGGGCCCCGGGACAGCGCCTACTATGGCTACACCTTC. The rearrangement links TRBV29-1 to TRBJ1-2; 7 bases map to TRBD1. CDR1 is SQVTM and CDR2 is ANQGSEA in the germline V gene. With V trimmed by 6 bases and J by 3 bases, 13 bases remained unmatched. The CDR3 runs to 15 residues.